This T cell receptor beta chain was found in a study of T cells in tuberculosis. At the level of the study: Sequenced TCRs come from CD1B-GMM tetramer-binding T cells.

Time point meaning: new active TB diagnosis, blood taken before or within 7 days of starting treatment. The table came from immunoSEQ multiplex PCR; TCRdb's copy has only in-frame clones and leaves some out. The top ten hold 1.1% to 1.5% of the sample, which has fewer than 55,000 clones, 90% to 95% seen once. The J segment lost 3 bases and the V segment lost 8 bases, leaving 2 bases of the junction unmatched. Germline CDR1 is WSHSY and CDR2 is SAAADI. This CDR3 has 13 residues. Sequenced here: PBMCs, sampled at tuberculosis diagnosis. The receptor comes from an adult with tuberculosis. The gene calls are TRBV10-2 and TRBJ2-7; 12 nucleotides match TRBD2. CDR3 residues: CASATSGSYEQYF. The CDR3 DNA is TGCGCCAGCGCGACTAGCGGGAGCTACGAGCAGTACTTC.